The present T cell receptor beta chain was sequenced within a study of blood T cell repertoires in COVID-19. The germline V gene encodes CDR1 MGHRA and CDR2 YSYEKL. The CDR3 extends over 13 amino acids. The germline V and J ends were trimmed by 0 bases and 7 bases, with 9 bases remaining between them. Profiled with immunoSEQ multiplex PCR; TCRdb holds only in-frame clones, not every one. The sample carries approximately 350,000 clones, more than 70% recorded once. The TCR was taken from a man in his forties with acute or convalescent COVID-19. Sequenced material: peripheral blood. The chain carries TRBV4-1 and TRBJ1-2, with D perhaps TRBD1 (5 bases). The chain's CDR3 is CASSQDVDIGYTF. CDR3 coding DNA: TGCGCCAGCAGCCAAGATGTGGACATTGGCTACACCTTC.